Listed here is a single TCR beta chain. This specimen comes from a study of blood T cell repertoires in COVID-19. Original processing methods: Scientists estimated how many nucleated cells there were by amplifying reference gene primers. Sequenced by immunoSEQ multiplex PCR; TCRdb stores in-frame clones only, minus some. Clonal size and the V and J genes are those of that table, whereas D and trimming came from the DNA. The data show about 200,000 clones, around 90% seen once. J was trimmed by 0 bases and V by 5 bases; bases with no gene match: 4. The CDR3 extends over 15 amino acids. Germline V gene lookup returns CDR1 SGHTA and CDR2 FQGTGA. Participant ages covered roughly 18 to 89 years across about 22 US areas. Participants' reported clinical history set cohort assignment. Among Cohort 3 donors, those recovered had two negative PCRs, clearance, or symptom resolution.

The chain carries TRBV7-3 and TRBJ1-3; TRBD1 aligns across 7 bases. The receptor's source is a woman aged 25-40 years who had recovered from COVID-19. The sequenced material came from PBMCs or T cells enriched from blood (not recorded which). DNA of the CDR3: TGTGCCAGCAGCCCCACAGGGGACTCTGGAAACACCATATATTTT. As protein: CASSPTGDSGNTIYF.